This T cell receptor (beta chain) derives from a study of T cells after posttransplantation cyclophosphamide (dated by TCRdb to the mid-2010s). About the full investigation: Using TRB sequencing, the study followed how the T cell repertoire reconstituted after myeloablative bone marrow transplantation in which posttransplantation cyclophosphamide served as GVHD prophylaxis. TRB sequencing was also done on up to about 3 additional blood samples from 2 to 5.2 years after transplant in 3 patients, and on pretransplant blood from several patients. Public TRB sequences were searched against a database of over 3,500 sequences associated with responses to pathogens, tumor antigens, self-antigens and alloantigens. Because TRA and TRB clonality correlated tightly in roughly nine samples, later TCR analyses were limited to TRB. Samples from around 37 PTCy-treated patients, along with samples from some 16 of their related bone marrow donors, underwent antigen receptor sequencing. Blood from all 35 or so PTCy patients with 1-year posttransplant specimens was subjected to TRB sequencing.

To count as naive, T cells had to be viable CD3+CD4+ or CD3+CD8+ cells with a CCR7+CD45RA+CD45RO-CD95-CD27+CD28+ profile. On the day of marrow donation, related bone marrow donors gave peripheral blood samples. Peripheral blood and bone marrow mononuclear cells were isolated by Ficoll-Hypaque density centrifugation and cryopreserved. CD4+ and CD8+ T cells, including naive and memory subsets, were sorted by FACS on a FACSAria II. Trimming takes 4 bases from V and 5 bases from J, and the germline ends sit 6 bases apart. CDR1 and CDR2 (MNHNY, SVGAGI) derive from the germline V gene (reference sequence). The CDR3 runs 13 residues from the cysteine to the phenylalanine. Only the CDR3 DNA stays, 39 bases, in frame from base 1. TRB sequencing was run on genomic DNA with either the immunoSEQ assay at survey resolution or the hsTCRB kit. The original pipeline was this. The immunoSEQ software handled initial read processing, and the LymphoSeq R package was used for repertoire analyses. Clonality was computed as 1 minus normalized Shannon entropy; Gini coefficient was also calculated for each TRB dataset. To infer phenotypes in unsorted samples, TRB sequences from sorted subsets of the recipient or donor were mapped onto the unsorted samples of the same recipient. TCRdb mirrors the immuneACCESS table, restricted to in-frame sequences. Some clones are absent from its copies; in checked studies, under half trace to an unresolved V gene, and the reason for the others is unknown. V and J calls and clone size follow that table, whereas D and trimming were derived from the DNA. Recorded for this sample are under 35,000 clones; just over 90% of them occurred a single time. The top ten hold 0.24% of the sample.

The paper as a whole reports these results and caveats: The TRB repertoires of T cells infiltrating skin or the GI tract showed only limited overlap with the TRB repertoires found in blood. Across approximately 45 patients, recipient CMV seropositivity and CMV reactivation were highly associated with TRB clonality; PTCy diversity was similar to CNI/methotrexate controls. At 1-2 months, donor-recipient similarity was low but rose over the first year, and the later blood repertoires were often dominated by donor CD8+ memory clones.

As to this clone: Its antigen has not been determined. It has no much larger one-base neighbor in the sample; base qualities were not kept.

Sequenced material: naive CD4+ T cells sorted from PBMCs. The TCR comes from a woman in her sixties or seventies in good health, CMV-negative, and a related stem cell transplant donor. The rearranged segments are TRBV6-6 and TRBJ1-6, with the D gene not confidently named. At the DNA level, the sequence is TGTGCCAGCAGTTGGAGGGATAATTCACCCCTCCACTTT. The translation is CASSWRDNSPLHF.